These 23 T cell receptor beta chains were sequenced from one sample in a study of T cell responses to AZD1222 COVID-19 vaccine. TCRdb's copy holds only in-frame clones and misses some; the assay was immunoSEQ multiplex PCR. There are roughly 97,000 clones in the sample; 88% occur only once, and around 9.4% lies in the top ten. The sequencing used peripheral blood, collected on day 0 of AZD1222 vaccination. The source is an adult in good health.

The V call is TRBV7-8, the J call TRBJ2-5; no clear D gene. Per the germline V gene, CDR1 is SGHVS and CDR2 is FQNEAQ. V gave up 3 bases and J gave up 0 bases, with 14 bases separating them. The length of the CDR3 is 16 residues. CDR3 sequence: CASSFDKAPYQETQYF. CDR3 nucleotide sequence: TGTGCCAGCAGCTTCGACAAAGCACCGTACCAAGAGACCCAGTACTTC.

The V and J genes are TRBV7-2 and TRBJ1-5; D remains ambiguous. This CDR3 region has 13 residues. The ends were cut back, 4 bases at V and 6 bases at J, with 10 bases in the middle. Germline loops: CDR1 SGHTA, CDR2 FQGNSA. The CDR3, as DNA: TGTGCCAGCAGCTGGATAGGGATTCAGCCCCAGCATTTT. This encodes CASSWIGIQPQHF.

The CDR3 is CASSLAVGKTQEKLFF. CDR3 nucleotides: TGTGCCAGCAGCTTAGCTGTGGGAAAAACACAAGAAAAACTGTTTTTT. The genes are TRBV7-2 and TRBJ1-4, with D unclear. The V gene's germline CDR1 is SGHTA and CDR2 FQGNSA. Trimming removed 0 bases from V and 8 bases from J, with 16 bases in between. The CDR3 contains 16 residues.

This chain joins TRBV4-2 and TRBJ2-2; TRBD1 agrees at 9 bases. CDR3 size: 18 residues. In germline, CDR1 is LGHNA, CDR2 YNFKEQ. The junction had 5 bases not matched to a gene; V was cut back by 0 bases and J by 0 bases. In DNA form, the CDR3 reads TGTGCCAGCAGCCAAGAACTGACAGGGGGAGCGAACACCGGGGAGCTGTTTTTT. Protein product: CASSQELTGGANTGELFF.

The gene calls are TRBV9 and TRBJ2-1; 14 nucleotides agree with TRBD2. The germline V gene has CDR1 SGDLS and CDR2 YYNGEE. J gave up 9 bases and V 2 bases, and 10 bases lay outside the gene matches. The CDR3 is 17 residues long. CDR3 region: CASSVEPGLAGVGEQFF. In DNA, the CDR3 is TGTGCCAGCAGCGTCGAGCCGGGACTAGCGGGAGTTGGTGAGCAGTTCTTC.

The CDR3 DNA sequence: TGTGCCAGCAGCGTAGCTAGTGACAGTTTCTACGAGCAGTACTTC. This gives the protein CASSVASDSFYEQYF. This chain joins TRBV9 and TRBJ2-7; maybe TRBD1 (5 bases). Trimming cost V 0 bases and J 3 bases, with 13 bases left between them. CDR3 length: 15 residues. The germline V gene has CDR1 SGDLS and CDR2 YYNGEE.

The chain combines TRBV5-6 with TRBJ1-4, with D uncertain. Per the germline V gene, CDR1 is SGHDT and CDR2 is YYEEEE. CDR3 length equals 14 residues. V dropped 1 base and J dropped 4 bases, with 8 bases sitting between them. DNA for the CDR3: TGTGCCAGCAGCTTGTTCGGAATTAATGAAAAACTGTTTTTT. This sequence encodes CASSLFGINEKLFF.

The chain combines TRBV2 with TRBJ2-7; the D gene is possibly TRBD2 (6 bases). Germline V gives CDR1 SNHLY, CDR2 FYNNEI. This CDR3 contains 11 residues. Between the trimmed V and J ends, which lost 9 bases and 10 bases, there was a span of 16 bases. The DNA of the CDR3 is TGTGCCAGTGCAAAAGCGGGCCCCCAGTACTTC. Translating gives CASAKAGPQYF.

The chain links TRBV6-1 to TRBJ2-5; D unclear. The CDR3 has 14 residues. Trimming removed 0 bases from V and 5 bases from J, with 10 bases in between. Germline-derived CDR1 and CDR2 are MNHNS and SASEGT. The CDR3 DNA is TGTGCCAGCAGTGAAGCCCCAGAGGTGGAGACCCAGTACTTC. This gives the protein CASSEAPEVETQYF.

The genes are TRBV7-6 and TRBJ2-1; D perhaps matches TRBD2 (6 bases). CDR1 is SGHVS, CDR2 FNYEAQ, per germline. V was cut by 1 base and J by 4 bases, with 17 bases left in between. The CDR3 is made up of 17 amino acids. The CDR3 region is CASSLGIQAAGYNEQFF. The DNA for the CDR3 is TGTGCCAGCAGCTTAGGGATACAGGCGGCGGGGTACAATGAGCAGTTCTTC.

The V gene is TRBV27, the J gene TRBJ2-1; no clear D gene. Germline V gene sequence: CDR1 MNHEY, CDR2 SMNVEV (reference sequence). The CDR3 is made up of 12 amino acids. Trimming pared 0 bases from V and 8 bases from J, leaving 5 bases between. CDR3 region: CASSLSLYEQFF. The CDR3 DNA is TGTGCCAGCAGTTTATCGCTCTATGAGCAGTTCTTC.

The V call is TRBV11-3, the J call TRBJ2-3, with TRBD1 identical over 7 bases. The CDR3 has 16 amino acids. Germline V gene data show CDR1 as SGHNT and CDR2 as YENEEA. V lost 2 bases and J lost 5; bases outside the gene matches: 10. The CDR3 loop reads CASSLSRAGGIDTQYF. For the CDR3, the DNA is TGTGCCAGCAGCTTAAGTCGTGCAGGGGGAATAGATACGCAGTATTTT.

The V and J genes are TRBV6-6 and TRBJ1-6; D is possibly TRBD1 (5 bases). The germline CDR1 and CDR2 sequences are MNHNY and SVGAGI (reference sequence). The germline V and J ends were trimmed by 4 bases and 14 bases, with 15 bases remaining between them. CDR3 length: 13 residues. CDR3 nucleotides: TGTGCCAGCAGTTCAGGGTCCCTGGGGACCCTCCACTTT. This encodes CASSSGSLGTLHF.

This chain joins TRBV19 and TRBJ2-5; D perhaps matches TRBD2 (7 bases). The V end lost 5 bases, the J end lost 7 bases, and 14 bases lay between the germline ends. CDR1 and CDR2 from the germline V gene are LNHDA and SQIVND (reference sequence). The CDR3 totals 13 residues. The CDR3, as DNA: TGTGCCAGTAGTGAGGGGGGGCCGGCGACCCAGTACTTC. Its protein product is CASSEGGPATQYF.

V and J are TRBV11-2 and TRBJ2-5; no firm D call. The CDR3 consists of 14 residues. Germline V gene sequence: CDR1 SGHAT, CDR2 FQNNGV. Deletions cut 0 bases from V and 3 bases from J, with 8 bases between. The CDR3: CASSLDYQEETQYF. In nucleotides, the CDR3 is TGTGCCAGCAGCTTAGATTACCAGGAAGAGACCCAGTACTTC.

The V gene is TRBV25-1, the J gene TRBJ1-3; D possibly corresponds to TRBD1 (5 bases). Trimming left V 3 bases short and J 0 bases short, with 6 bases between. Germline CDR1 and CDR2: MGHDK and SYGVNS. The CDR3 spans 14 residues. The CDR3 DNA is TGTGCCAGCAGTGAGGGACTCTCTGGAAACACCATATATTTT. Encoded protein: CASSEGLSGNTIYF.

This clone was picked up one time. The chain employs TRBV5-1 and TRBJ2-1; D is unresolved. The V and J ends lost 0 bases and 5 bases respectively, with 6 bases between them. CDR1 is SGHRS, CDR2 YFSETQ, per germline. This CDR3 comprises 13 residues. In DNA form, the CDR3 reads TGCGCCAGCAGCTTGGTAGCCAACAATGAGCAGTTCTTC. Protein: CASSLVANNEQFF.

The sample holds one count of this clone. The genes are TRBV28 and TRBJ2-2; 7 bases align to TRBD2. The CDR3 runs to 16 residues. J gave up 5 bases and V 7 bases, and 13 bases lay outside the gene matches. Germline V gene lookup returns CDR1 MDHEN and CDR2 SYDVKM. CDR3 DNA: TGTGCCAGCACCACCTGGGGCGGGAGTAGAACCGGGGAGCTGTTTTTT. Translating gives CASTTWGGSRTGELFF.

The CDR3 region has the DNA TGTGCCAGCAGCTTAGAAGTCCCGGCCTACGAGCAGTACTTC. Translation: CASSLEVPAYEQYF. The chain joins TRBV7-2 to TRBJ2-7; no clear D gene. There are 14 residues in the CDR3. The germline gives CDR1 SGHTA, CDR2 FQGNSA. V lost 1 base to trimming and J lost 2 bases, with 9 bases between them.

The chain has TRBV4-3 and TRBJ1-3, with D uncertain. V lost 0 bases, J lost 0 bases, and 12 bases lay in between. The V gene's germline CDR1 is LGHNA and CDR2 YSLEER. The CDR3 has 17 amino acids. The CDR3 loop is CASSQEGLAISGNTIYF. The CDR3 nucleotides are TGCGCCAGCAGCCAAGAAGGTTTGGCCATCTCTGGAAACACCATATATTTT.

The V and J genes are TRBV15 and TRBJ1-1; a possible D gene is TRBD1 (5 bases). There are 13 residues in the CDR3. CDR1 and CDR2 from the germline V gene are LNHNV and YYDKDF (reference sequence). Trimming stripped 3 bases from V and 8 bases from J, with 13 bases between. In DNA, the CDR3 is TGTGCCACCAGCAGGACCGCCTACAGGGAAGCTTTCTTT. Its protein is CATSRTAYREAFF.

V and J are TRBV27 and TRBJ1-2; TRBD1 agrees at 9 bases. This CDR3 comprises 13 residues. V was pared by 2 bases and J by 14 bases, with 9 bases of the junction left unmatched. Per the germline V gene, CDR1 is MNHEY and CDR2 is SMNVEV (reference sequence). The CDR3, as DNA: TGTGCCAGCAGTTTACAGCCGGGGGACAGGGTAACCTTC. This sequence encodes CASSLQPGDRVTF.

The genes are TRBV21-1 and TRBJ2-6; the table calls TRBD2, which could not be checked here. TRBV21-1 is a pseudogene. This CDR3 spans 14 amino acids. The CDR3 region is CASPPGSGANVLTF. CDR3 coding DNA: TGTGCCAGCCCACCCGGGTCTGGGGCCAACGTCCTGACTTTC.